Listed below are T cell receptor beta chains from one sample, sequenced in a study of cytomegalovirus exposure and HLA in healthy donors. TCRdb's table, derived via immunoSEQ multiplex PCR, lists solely in-frame clones and lacks some. The sample carries about 180,000 clones, about 79% recorded once. The source material was PBMCs. The receptor source for this set is a man between 40 and 49 years old in good health and CMV-seropositive. The CDR3 runs from the conserved cysteine through the conserved F or W. D genes are given only for firm matches.

CDR3 protein,J gene,CDR3 length,D gene,V gene
CASSPMSGANVLTF,TRBJ2-6,14,-,TRBV7-2
CASSSPRLAGADTQYF,TRBJ2-3,16,TRBD2,TRBV27
CASSLMEGGPKEQYF,TRBJ2-7,15,TRBD2,TRBV5-6
CASSVGLAGTRADTQYF,TRBJ2-3,17,TRBD2,TRBV9
CSVSPLRYNEQFF,TRBJ2-1,13,-,TRBV29-1
CASSSGTGAYEQYF,TRBJ2-7,14,TRBD1,TRBV28
CASSETSGGYNEQFF,TRBJ2-1,15,TRBD2,TRBV6-4
CASSPATGPTDTQYF,TRBJ2-3,15,TRBD1,TRBV7-2
CASSPGQGSGGELFF,TRBJ2-2,15,TRBD1,TRBV28
CASSSDRSNYGYTF,TRBJ1-2,14,-,TRBV27
CASSQNGGLAGTWSGELFF,TRBJ2-2,19,TRBD2,TRBV4-2